Presented here are 6 T cell receptor beta chains from one specimen sequenced in a study of blood T cell repertoires in COVID-19. Data came from immunoSEQ multiplex PCR; TCRdb stores just in-frame clones and leaves some out. The sample shows approximately 240,000 clones, 82% of them seen only once. Sequencing was carried out using peripheral blood. These receptors all stem from a woman older than 75 with active or convalescent COVID-19.

V gene TRBV15 combines with J gene TRBJ1-2, with no clear D. Trimming shortened V by 2 bases and J by 8 bases, and 12 bases separated the two germline ends. The CDR3 is made up of 13 amino acids. Per the germline V gene, CDR1 is LNHNV and CDR2 is YYDKDF (reference sequence). This CDR3 reads CATSRRGLKGYTF. CDR3 bases: TGTGCCACCAGCAGACGAGGGCTTAAAGGCTACACCTTC. Combining the CDR3 with reference TRBV15 and TRBJ1-2 gives the whole variable domain DAMVIQNPRYQVTQFGKPVTLSCSQTLNHNVMYWYQQKSSQAPKLLFHYYDKDFNNEADTPDNFQSRRPNTSFCFLDIRSPGLGDTAMYLCATSRRGLKGYTFGSGTRLTVV.

This rearrangement joins TRBV29-1 to TRBJ2-3; a possible D gene is TRBD2 (6 bases). The CDR3 loop spans 15 amino acids. Germline V gives CDR1 SQVTM, CDR2 ANQGSEA. V lost 4 bases to trimming and J lost 4 bases, with 18 bases between them. The CDR3 reads CSVGRAAGRADTQYF. The DNA for the CDR3 is TGCAGCGTTGGACGAGCGGCGGGACGCGCAGATACGCAGTATTTT.

The chain employs TRBV10-3 and TRBJ2-3, with 7 bases lining up with TRBD1. Losses at the gene ends were 1 base for V and 4 bases for J; bases not matched to a gene: 2. This CDR3 region has 14 residues. Germline V gene lookup returns CDR1 ENHRY and CDR2 SYGVKD. The CDR3, as DNA: TGTGCCATCAGTGAGTTGCAGGGGGCAGATACGCAGTATTTT. Translation: CAISELQGADTQYF.

V is TRBV15 and J is TRBJ2-7; D gene unclear. V was pared by 0 bases and J by 4 bases, with 4 bases between. Germline V CDR1 and CDR2: LNHNV, YYDKDF (reference sequence). There are 12 residues in the CDR3. The CDR3 sequence: CATSRDMYEQYF. In DNA form, the CDR3 reads TGTGCCACCAGCAGAGATATGTACGAGCAGTACTTC.

This clone was counted a single time. The chain combines TRBV5-4 with TRBJ2-7, with D perhaps matching TRBD1 (5 bases). The germline V gene encodes CDR1 SGHNT and CDR2 YYREEE (reference sequence). The length of the CDR3 is 15 residues. Trimming pared 1 base from V and 6 bases from J, leaving 17 bases between. The CDR3 DNA reads TGTGCCAGCAGCTTGTTCAGGGAAGGTTATAGCGAGCAGTACTTC. This translates into CASSLFREGYSEQYF.

V gene TRBV4-1 combines with J gene TRBJ1-1; 11 bases are a match to TRBD1. V lost 5 bases, J lost 3 bases, and 8 bases stayed unmatched. Per the germline V gene, CDR1 is MGHRA and CDR2 is YSYEKL. The CDR3 extends over 16 amino acids. The chain's CDR3 is CASSSRQGQGDTEAFF. As DNA, the CDR3 is TGCGCCAGCAGCTCCCGACAGGGACAGGGGGACACTGAAGCTTTCTTT.